These T cell receptor beta chains were read from a single sample in a study of cytomegalovirus exposure and HLA in healthy donors. Method: immunoSEQ multiplex PCR; TCRdb's copy keeps in-frame clones and lacks some. The table shows 30,000 to 40,000 clones, with roughly 69% occurring only once. Sequenced material: PBMCs. Receptor source: a man aged 50 to 59 in good health and CMV-seropositive. The CDR3 runs from the conserved cysteine through the conserved F or W. The D gene is left open where the match is weak. A row's size may be missing; if present it is once, few, many or a size class.

d_call | j_call | v_call | clone_size | cdr3_nt | cdr3_aa
TRBD1 | TRBJ1-5 | TRBV30 | NA | TGTGCCTGGAGTACGGGGGGGACAGCCAATCAGCCCCAGCATTTT | CAWSTGGTANQPQHF
TRBD1 | TRBJ2-5 | TRBV4-1 | NA | TGCGCCAGCAGCGGCCGGGACAGCCTGTACTTC | CASSGRDSLYF
NA | TRBJ2-1 | TRBV29-1 | NA | TGCAAAGGGGGGGAATACAATGAGCAGTTCTTC | CKGGEYNEQFF
NA | TRBJ2-7 | TRBV6-1 | NA | TGTGCCAGCAGTGAAGCTTTCGGGTTTTACGAGCAGTACTTC | CASSEAFGFYEQYF
TRBD1 | TRBJ1-5 | TRBV6-4 | few | TGTGCCAGCAGTCCCGGGACAGGGGGCAATCAGCCCCAGCATTTT | CASSPGTGGNQPQHF
NA | TRBJ2-7 | TRBV5-4 | NA | TGTGCCAGCAGCTTGGAAGCAGGGCTCGGCTACGAGCAGTACTTC | CASSLEAGLGYEQYF
TRBD1 | TRBJ1-2 | TRBV6-4 | NA | TGTGCCAGCAGTGACTCCGGGACAGCATCGTATGGCTACACCTTC | CASSDSGTASYGYTF
NA | TRBJ1-4 | TRBV7-2 | few | TGTGCCAGCAGCTTGGTAACAGGGAATGAAAAACTGTTTTTT | CASSLVTGNEKLFF
TRBD1 | TRBJ2-7 | TRBV6-1 | NA | TGTGCCAGCAGTGAAGTGGGACAGTACTACGAGCAGTACTTC | CASSEVGQYYEQYF
NA | TRBJ1-1 | TRBV29-1 | NA | TGCAGCGTGGAGGGGTTTCCCACTGAAGCTTTCTTT | CSVEGFPTEAFF
NA | TRBJ2-3 | TRBV4-1 | NA | TGCGCCAGCAACCGCCCGGGACTTTCCACAGATACGCAGTATTTT | CASNRPGLSTDTQYF
TRBD1 | TRBJ1-2 | TRBV5-6 | NA | TGTGCCAGCAGCCGACGACAGGGATCTTTTAACTATGGCTACACCTTC | CASSRRQGSFNYGYTF
NA | TRBJ1-5 | TRBV29-1 | few | TGCAGCGTTCGGGGGGCTAATAGCAATCAGCCCCAGCATTTT | CSVRGANSNQPQHF
TRBD2 | TRBJ2-3 | TRBV7-8 | few | TGTGCCAGCAGCTCCCGACTAGCGGGAGGATCCACAGATACGCAGTATTTT | CASSSRLAGGSTDTQYF
NA | TRBJ2-7 | TRBV30 | NA | TGTGCCTGGAGTGTCCCAGGTAGATCGGAGCAGTACTTC | CAWSVPGRSEQYF
TRBD1 | TRBJ2-5 | TRBV5-4 | NA | TGTGCCAGCAGCCGGGACAGGGAAGAGACCCAGTACTTC | CASSRDREETQYF
NA | TRBJ2-5 | TRBV30 | NA | TGTGCCTGGGATCAGGGAGGTGGGGAGACCCAGTACTTC | CAWDQGGGETQYF
NA | TRBJ1-1 | TRBV5-1 | NA | TGCGCCAGCAGCTTCGGGGGGCAGAACACTGAAGCTTTCTTT | CASSFGGQNTEAFF
TRBD2 | TRBJ2-7 | TRBV29-1 | NA | TGCAGCGTGCGCGGGACTAGCGGGAGTAGCGAGCAGTACTTC | CSVRGTSGSSEQYF
NA | TRBJ2-5 | TRBV28 | NA | TGTGCCAGCGGAGGACAGCAAGAGACCCAGTACTTC | CASGGQQETQYF
NA | TRBJ1-3 | TRBV7-9 | NA | TGTGCCAGCAGCTATATTCCGGCCCAGGATGGAAACACCATATATTTT | CASSYIPAQDGNTIYF
TRBD2 | TRBJ2-7 | TRBV11-2 | NA | TGTGCCAGCAGCTCCTCCGGGACTAGCGGCTACGAGCAGTACTTC | CASSSSGTSGYEQYF
NA | TRBJ1-2 | TRBV14 | NA | TGTGCCAGCAGCCCACAGCCTAACTATGGCTACACCTTC | CASSPQPNYGYTF
TRBD1 | TRBJ2-5 | TRBV5-6 | NA | TGTGCCAGCAGCCCCCGGACAGGGGGGGTAGGAGAGACCCAGTACTTC | CASSPRTGGVGETQYF
TRBD2 | TRBJ2-5 | TRBV5-1 | NA | TGCGCCAGCAGCGGTAGCGGGGGGGCCGGGCAGACCCAGTACTTC | CASSGSGGAGQTQYF
TRBD2 | TRBJ2-2 | TRBV7-9 | NA | TGTGCCAGCAAAGCGGGAGCGGGGTCCGGGGAGCTGTTTTTT | CASKAGAGSGELFF
NA | TRBJ1-2 | TRBV18 | NA | TGTGCCAGCTCACGAGGGCGGACGGTCTCGGGGAGAGGCTACACCTTC | CASSRGRTVSGRGYTF